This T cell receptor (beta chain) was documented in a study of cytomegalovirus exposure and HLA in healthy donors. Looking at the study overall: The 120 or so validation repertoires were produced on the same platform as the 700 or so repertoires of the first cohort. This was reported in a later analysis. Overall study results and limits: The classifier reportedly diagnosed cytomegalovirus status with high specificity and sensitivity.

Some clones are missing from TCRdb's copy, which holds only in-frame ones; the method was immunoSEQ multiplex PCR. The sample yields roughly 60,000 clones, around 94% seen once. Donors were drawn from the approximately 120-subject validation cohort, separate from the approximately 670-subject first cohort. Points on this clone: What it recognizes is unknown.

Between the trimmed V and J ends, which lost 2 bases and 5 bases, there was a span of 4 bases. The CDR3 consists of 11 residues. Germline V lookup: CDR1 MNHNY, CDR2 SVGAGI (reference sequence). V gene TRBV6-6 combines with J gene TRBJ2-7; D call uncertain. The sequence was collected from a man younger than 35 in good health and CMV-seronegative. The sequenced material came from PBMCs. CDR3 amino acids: CASSYGDEQYF. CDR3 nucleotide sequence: TGTGCCAGCAGTTACGGAGACGAGCAGTACTTC.